These T cell receptor beta chains were read from a single sample in a study of CD8+ T cells in alopecia areata. Measured with immunoSEQ multiplex PCR; TCRdb has only the in-frame clones, and not every one. The repertoire holds about 200,000 clones, with more than 30% as singletons. The sequencing here drew on CD4+ T cells sorted from blood, taken between weeks 30 and 35, from a patient treated with tofacitinib. Source of these receptors: a human donor with alopecia areata. The CDR3 runs from the conserved cysteine through the conserved F or W. D genes are given only for firm matches. A row's size may be missing; if present it is once, few, many or a size class.

v_call,d_call,j_call,clone_size,cdr3_aa,cdr3_nt
TRBV6-5,NA,TRBJ1-2,NA,CASGLGNYGYTF,TGTGCCAGCGGGTTAGGGAACTATGGCTACACCTTC
TRBV6-1,NA,TRBJ1-2,few,CASSVGIYGYTF,TGTGCCAGCAGTGTCGGGATTTATGGCTACACCTTC
TRBV7-9,NA,TRBJ1-5,few,CASSLAGGSNQPQHF,TGTGCCAGCAGCTTAGCGGGAGGGAGCAATCAGCCCCAGCATTTT
TRBV2,NA,TRBJ1-6,NA,CASSETLGSPLHF,TGTGCCAGCAGTGAAACCCTGGGATCACCCCTCCACTTT
TRBV9,NA,TRBJ2-1,few,CASSRSRVAEQFF,TGTGCCAGCAGCCGCTCCCGGGTCGCTGAGCAGTTCTTC
TRBV11-3,NA,TRBJ2-5,NA,CASSSWGAEQETQYF,TGTGCCAGCAGCTCGTGGGGGGCGGAACAAGAGACCCAGTACTTC
TRBV29-1,TRBD1,TRBJ1-2,NA,CSADDRVEGYTF,TGCAGCGCCGATGACAGGGTTGAGGGCTACACCTTC
TRBV27,TRBD1,TRBJ1-2,NA,CASRDGTGPYGYTF,TGTGCCAGCAGAGACGGGACAGGACCGTATGGCTACACCTTC
TRBV27,TRBD1,TRBJ1-1,few,CASRGTENTEAFF,TGTGCCAGCAGGGGGACAGAGAACACTGAAGCTTTCTTT
TRBV19,NA,TRBJ2-7,NA,CASSIPASGSYEQYF,TGTGCCAGTAGTATCCCAGCGTCCGGCTCCTACGAGCAGTACTTC
TRBV11-2,NA,TRBJ1-5,few,CASSLGARQPQHF,TGTGCCAGCAGCTTAGGCGCAAGGCAGCCCCAGCATTTT
TRBV30,NA,TRBJ1-1,NA,CAWSVQFEAFF,TGTGCCTGGAGTGTACAATTTGAAGCTTTCTTT
TRBV19,TRBD1,TRBJ1-1,few,CASSTQGVTNTEAFF,TGTGCCAGTAGTACTCAGGGGGTCACCAACACTGAAGCTTTCTTT
TRBV18,NA,TRBJ2-1,many,CASSPDSDEQFF,TGTGCCAGCTCACCCGATTCCGATGAGCAGTTCTTC
TRBV19,TRBD1,TRBJ1-1,NA,CASKAGGTEAFF,TGTGCCAGCAAGGCAGGGGGCACTGAAGCTTTCTTT